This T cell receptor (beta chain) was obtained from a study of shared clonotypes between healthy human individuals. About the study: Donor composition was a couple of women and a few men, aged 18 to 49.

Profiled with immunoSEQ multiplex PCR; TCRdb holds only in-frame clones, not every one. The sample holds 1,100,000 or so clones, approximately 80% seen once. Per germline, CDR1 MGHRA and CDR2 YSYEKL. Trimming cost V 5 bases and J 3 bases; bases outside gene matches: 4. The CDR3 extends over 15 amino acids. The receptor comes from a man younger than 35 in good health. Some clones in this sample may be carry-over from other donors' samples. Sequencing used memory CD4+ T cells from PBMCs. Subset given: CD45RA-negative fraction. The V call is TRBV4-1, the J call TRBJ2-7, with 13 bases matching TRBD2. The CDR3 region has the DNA TGCGCCAGCAGCTCAGGACTAGCGGGAGTCTACGAGCAGTACTTC. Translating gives CASSSGLAGVYEQYF.